This T cell receptor (beta chain) appears in the sequencing data of a study of cytomegalovirus exposure and HLA in healthy donors. Study-wide results and caveats: Cytomegalovirus association was assigned to about 150 TCR beta chains. In a later analysis, across HLA loci, associated TCR counts were highest for DRB1, lowest for HLA-C.

The CDR3 covers 14 residues. Germline lookup yields CDR1 SGHAT and CDR2 FQNNGV. The V and J ends lost 3 bases and 5 bases respectively, with 14 bases between them. In the case of this clone: The antigen is not known.

60 Vbeta and 13 Jbeta primers were used in PCR. Produced via immunoSEQ multiplex PCR; TCRdb's table is partial and in-frame only. The repertoire consists of hundreds of thousands of clones, with roughly 89% occurring once and the leading ten covering 1%. This TCR came from a woman aged 18-35 years in good health and CMV-seronegative. The chain links TRBV11-2 to TRBJ2-7; the D gene is possibly TRBD1 (6 bases). The specimen sequenced was PBMCs. The CDR3 DNA reads as TGTGCCAGCAGCTTGGACAGCCCCCTGGACGAGCAGTACTTC. Its translation: CASSLDSPLDEQYF.